This T cell receptor beta chain appears in the sequencing data of a study of early T cells in non-severe SARS-CoV-2 infection. Study observations and caveats: A preference for anti-spike CD8 responses marked VDJdb matching, which missed private and CD4 specificities.

TCRdb processed the 5' RACE reads anew with MiXCR; each CDR3 protein has one entry. The sample yields fewer than 85,000 distinct CDR3 sequences, roughly 15% seen once. This CDR3 has 13 residues. Trimming stripped 1 base from V and 6 bases from J, with 9 bases between. Looked up from germline, CDR1 is SEHNR and CDR2 is FQNEAQ (reference sequence). In the case of this clonotype: The target antigen is unknown.

The V gene is TRBV7-9, the J gene TRBJ1-2; D gene ambiguous. This sequence was found in an adult who was a healthcare worker with PCR-confirmed SARS-CoV-2 infection or an uninfected control (not recorded which). This specimen was whole blood, taken at baseline. The CDR3 loop is CASSLEVVHGYTF. CDR3 DNA sequence: TGTGCCAGCAGCTTAGAGGTTGTCCATGGCTACACCTTC.